The 11 T cell receptor beta chains reported below all come from one sample, sequenced in a study of control samples from healthy donors and cancer patients. Assay: immunoSEQ multiplex PCR; the TCRdb copy retains only in-frame clones and omits some. The table includes some 130,000 clones, approximately 92% detected once. The material sequenced was blood. These receptors were obtained from a man aged 40-50 years in good health.

The chain uses TRBV12-2 and TRBJ2-3. TRBV12-2 is labeled a pseudogene. This CDR3 contains 16 residues. The CDR3 is CASRFDRSGCTDTQYF. In DNA, the CDR3 is TGTGCAAGTCGATTCGATAGGTCTGGGTGCACAGATACGCAGTATTTT.

The rearrangement links TRBV27 to TRBJ2-6; 7 nucleotides align to TRBD1. The CDR3 totals 17 residues. Trimming took 10 bases from V and 4 from J; bases not matched to a gene: 16. Germline V gene sequence: CDR1 MNHEY, CDR2 SMNVEV (reference sequence). CDR3 coding DNA: TGTGCCACCCACCATACAGGGGTAGGATCCGGGGCCAACGTCCTGACTTTC. Translated: CATHHTGVGSGANVLTF. Together with reference TRBV27 and TRBJ2-6, the CDR3 gives the full variable domain: EAQVTQNPRYLITVTGKKLTVTCSQNMNHEYMSWYRQDPGLGLRQIYYSMNVEVTDKGDVPEGYKVSRKEKRNFPLILESPSPNQTSLYFCATHHTGVGSGANVLTFGAGSRLTVL.

V usage is TRBV9 and J usage is TRBJ2-5; possibly TRBD1 for D (6 bases). V gave up 1 base and J gave up 4 bases, with 11 bases separating them. Looked up from germline, CDR1 is SGDLS and CDR2 is YYNGEE. The CDR3 is 14 residues long. The CDR3, as DNA: TGTGCCAGCAGCGTAATGGGGGCAGGAGAGACCCAGTACTTC. Its protein product is CASSVMGAGETQYF.

The V call is TRBV19, the J call TRBJ2-3; a weak D match, TRBD2 (5 bases). The CDR3 consists of 14 residues. CDR1 LNHDA and CDR2 SQIVND come from the germline V gene (reference sequence). Deletions cut 5 bases from V and 2 bases from J, with 11 bases between. CDR3 bases: TGTGCCAGTAGTCTTGGACTTTTCACAGATACGCAGTATTTT. Its protein is CASSLGLFTDTQYF.

The rearrangement links TRBV6-1 to TRBJ1-4, with D possibly TRBD1 on 5 matching bases. The ends were cut back, 3 bases at V and 8 bases at J, with 16 bases in the middle. CDR3 length: 15 amino acids. Germline V gene lookup returns CDR1 MNHNS and CDR2 SASEGT. The CDR3 region has the DNA TGTGCCAGCAGTGAGGGGAGGGGACTAGGGGAAAAACTGTTTTTT. This translates into CASSEGRGLGEKLFF.

This clone has at least ten counts. The CDR3 loop reads CASSGGDSSGRNTGELFF. CDR3 sequence (DNA): TGTGCCAGCAGCGGAGGAGACAGTTCCGGAAGGAACACCGGGGAGCTGTTTTTT. This chain uses TRBV9 with TRBJ2-2; possible D gene TRBD1, 5 bases. The CDR3 is made up of 18 amino acids. V lost 3 bases and J 1 base, leaving 19 bases between the germline ends. Germline CDR1 SGDLS, CDR2 YYNGEE.

The rearrangement joins TRBV5-4 to TRBJ2-3, with D possibly matching TRBD2 (7 bases). The ends were cut back, 4 bases at V and 2 bases at J, with 14 bases in the middle. Germline V gives CDR1 SGHNT, CDR2 YYREEE (reference sequence). There are 15 residues in the CDR3. The CDR3, as DNA: TGTGCCAGCAGCCGTGGGGGGGCCATCACAGATACGCAGTATTTT. It yields the protein CASSRGGAITDTQYF.

The V call is TRBV18, the J call TRBJ1-5, with D maybe TRBD1 (5 bases). Trimming pared 3 bases from V and 1 base from J, leaving 13 bases between. In germline, CDR1 is KGHSH, CDR2 LQKENI. This CDR3 contains 16 residues. CDR3 sequence: CASSPNAGRSNQPQHF. Here the CDR3 DNA reads TGTGCCAGCTCACCCAACGCAGGGAGGAGCAATCAGCCCCAGCATTTT.

This chain joins TRBV7-9 and TRBJ1-5, with 12 bases lining up with TRBD1. The CDR3 is 18 residues long. Germline-derived CDR1 and CDR2 are SEHNR and FQNEAQ (reference sequence). J gave up 4 bases and V 3 bases, and 10 bases lay outside the gene matches. The CDR3 reads CASSFSGTGGSFNQPQHF. CDR3 in DNA: TGTGCCAGCAGCTTTAGTGGGACAGGGGGCTCTTTTAATCAGCCCCAGCATTTT.

The rearrangement links TRBV12-3 or TRBV12-4 to TRBJ1-1; D remains ambiguous. This CDR3 contains 13 residues. Trimming shortened V by 7 bases and J by 0 bases, and 9 bases separated the two germline ends. This chain's CDR3 is CASNPEMNTEAFF. DNA of the CDR3: TGTGCCAGCAATCCAGAAATGAACACTGAAGCTTTCTTT.

V usage is TRBV27 and J usage is TRBJ2-1, with a weak D call TRBD1 (6 bases). Germline V gene data show CDR1 as MNHEY and CDR2 as SMNVEV (reference sequence). This CDR3 contains 14 residues. V was clipped by 4 bases and J by 4 bases, with 11 bases between them. The CDR3 sequence: CASSSMTGYNEQFF. The CDR3 DNA reads TGTGCCAGCAGTTCGATGACAGGATACAATGAGCAGTTCTTC.